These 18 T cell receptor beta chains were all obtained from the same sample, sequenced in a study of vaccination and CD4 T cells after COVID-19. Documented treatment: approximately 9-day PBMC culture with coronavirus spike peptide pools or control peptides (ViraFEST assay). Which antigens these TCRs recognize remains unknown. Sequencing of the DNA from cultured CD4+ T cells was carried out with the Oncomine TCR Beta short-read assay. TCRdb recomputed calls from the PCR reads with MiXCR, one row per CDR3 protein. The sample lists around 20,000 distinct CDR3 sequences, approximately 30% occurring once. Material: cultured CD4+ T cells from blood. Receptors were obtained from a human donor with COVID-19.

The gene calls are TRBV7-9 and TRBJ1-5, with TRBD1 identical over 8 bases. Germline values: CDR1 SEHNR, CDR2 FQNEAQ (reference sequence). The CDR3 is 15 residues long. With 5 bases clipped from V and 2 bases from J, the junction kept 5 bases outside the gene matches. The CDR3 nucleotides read TGTGCCAGCAGCAACCAGGGGGCTGGCAATCAGCCCCAGCATTTT. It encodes CASSNQGAGNQPQHF. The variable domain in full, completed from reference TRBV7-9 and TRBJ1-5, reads DTGVSQNPRHKITKRGQNVTFRCDPISEHNRLYWYRQTLGQGPEFLTYFQNEAQLEKSRLLSDRFSAERPKGSFSTLEIQRTEQGDSAMYLCASSNQGAGNQPQHFGDGTRLSIL.

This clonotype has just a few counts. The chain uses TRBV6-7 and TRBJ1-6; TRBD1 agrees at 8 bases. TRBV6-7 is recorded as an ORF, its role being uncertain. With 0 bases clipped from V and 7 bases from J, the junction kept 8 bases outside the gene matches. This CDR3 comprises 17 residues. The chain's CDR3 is CASSYSHRGIGNSPLHF. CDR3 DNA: TGTGCCAGCAGTTACTCCCACAGGGGGATTGGGAATTCACCCCTCCACTTT.

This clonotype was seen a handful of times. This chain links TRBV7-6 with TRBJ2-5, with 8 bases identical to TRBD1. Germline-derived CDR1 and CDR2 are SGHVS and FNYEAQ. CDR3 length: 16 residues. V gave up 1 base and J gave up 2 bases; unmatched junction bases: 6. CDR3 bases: TGTGCCAGCAGCTTAGTGGCCAGGGGGCCGCAAGAGACCCAGTACTTC. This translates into CASSLVARGPQETQYF.

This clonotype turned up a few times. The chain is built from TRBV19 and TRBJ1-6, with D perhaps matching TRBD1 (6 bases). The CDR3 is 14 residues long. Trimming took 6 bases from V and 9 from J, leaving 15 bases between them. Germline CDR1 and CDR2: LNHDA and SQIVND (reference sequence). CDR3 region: CASSLGAGVSPLHF. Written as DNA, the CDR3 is TGTGCCAGTAGCTTGGGGGCAGGTGTTTCACCCCTCCACTTT.

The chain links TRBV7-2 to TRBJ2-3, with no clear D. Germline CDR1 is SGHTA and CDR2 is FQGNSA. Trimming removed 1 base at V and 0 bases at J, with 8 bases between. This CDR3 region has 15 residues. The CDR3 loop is CASSLVVASTDTQYF. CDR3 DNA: TGTGCCAGCAGCTTAGTGGTAGCTAGCACAGATACGCAGTATTTT.

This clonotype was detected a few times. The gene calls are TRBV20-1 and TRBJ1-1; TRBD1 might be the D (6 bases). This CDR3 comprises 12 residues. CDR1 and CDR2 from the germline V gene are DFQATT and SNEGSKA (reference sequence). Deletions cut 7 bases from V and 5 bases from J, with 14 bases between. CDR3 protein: CSVRKGGTEAFF. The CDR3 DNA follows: TGCAGTGTGAGAAAAGGGGGAACTGAAGCTTTCTTT.

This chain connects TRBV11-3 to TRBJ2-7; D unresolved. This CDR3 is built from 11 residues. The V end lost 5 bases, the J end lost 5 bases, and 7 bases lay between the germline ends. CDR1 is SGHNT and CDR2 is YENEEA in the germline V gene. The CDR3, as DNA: TGTGCCAGCAGCCTTGAAGACGAGCAGTACTTC. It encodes CASSLEDEQYF.

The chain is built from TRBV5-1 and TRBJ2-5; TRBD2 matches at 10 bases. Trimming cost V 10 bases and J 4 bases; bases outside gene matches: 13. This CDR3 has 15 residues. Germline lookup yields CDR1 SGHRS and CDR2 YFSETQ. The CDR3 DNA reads TGCGCCGTTAAGCGGGGGGGCTTAATGTCAGAGACCCAGTACTTC. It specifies CAVKRGGLMSETQYF.

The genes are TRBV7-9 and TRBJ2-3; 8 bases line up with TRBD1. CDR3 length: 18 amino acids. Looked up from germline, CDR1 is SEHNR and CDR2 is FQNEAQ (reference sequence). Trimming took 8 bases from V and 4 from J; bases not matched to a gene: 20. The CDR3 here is CASSSGGRAPLVADTQYF. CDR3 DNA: TGTGCCAGCTCATCAGGGGGCAGGGCCCCCCTGGTAGCAGATACGCAGTATTTT.

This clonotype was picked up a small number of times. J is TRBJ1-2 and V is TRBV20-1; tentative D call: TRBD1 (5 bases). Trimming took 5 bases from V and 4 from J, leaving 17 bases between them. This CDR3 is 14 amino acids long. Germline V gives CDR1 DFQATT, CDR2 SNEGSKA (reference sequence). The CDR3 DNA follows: TGCAGTGCTCCTCCGGGGGGGTTCAGCTATGGCTACACCTTC. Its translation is CSAPPGGFSYGYTF.

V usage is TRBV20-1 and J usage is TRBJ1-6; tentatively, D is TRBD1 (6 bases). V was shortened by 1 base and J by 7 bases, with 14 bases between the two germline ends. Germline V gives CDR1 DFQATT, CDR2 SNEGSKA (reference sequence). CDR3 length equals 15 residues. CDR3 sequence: CSARGTHRDNSPLHF. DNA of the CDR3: TGCAGTGCTAGAGGAACCCACAGGGACAATTCACCCCTCCACTTT.

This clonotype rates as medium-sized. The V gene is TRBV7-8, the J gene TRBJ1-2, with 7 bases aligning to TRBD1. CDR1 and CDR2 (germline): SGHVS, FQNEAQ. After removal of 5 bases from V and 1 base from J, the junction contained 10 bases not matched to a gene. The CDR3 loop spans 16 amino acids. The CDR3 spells CASSLQGQPGNYGYTF. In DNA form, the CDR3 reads TGTGCCAGCAGCCTACAGGGGCAGCCGGGTAACTATGGCTACACCTTC.

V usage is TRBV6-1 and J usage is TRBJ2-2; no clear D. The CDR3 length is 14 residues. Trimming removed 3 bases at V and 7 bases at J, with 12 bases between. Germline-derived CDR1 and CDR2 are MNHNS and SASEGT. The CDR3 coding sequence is TGTGCCAGCAGTGACTTGGGTTCCGTCGGGGAGCTGTTTTTT. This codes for CASSDLGSVGELFF.

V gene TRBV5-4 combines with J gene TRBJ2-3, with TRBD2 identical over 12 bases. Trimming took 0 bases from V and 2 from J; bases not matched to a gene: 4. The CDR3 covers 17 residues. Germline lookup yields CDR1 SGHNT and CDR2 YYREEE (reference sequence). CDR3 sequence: CASSLAGLAGNTDTQYF. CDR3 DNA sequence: TGTGCCAGCAGCTTGGCAGGACTAGCGGGGAACACAGATACGCAGTATTTT.

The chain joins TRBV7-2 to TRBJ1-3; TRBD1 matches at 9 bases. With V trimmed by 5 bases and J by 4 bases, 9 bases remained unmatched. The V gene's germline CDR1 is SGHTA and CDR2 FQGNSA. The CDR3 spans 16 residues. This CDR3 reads CASSPGQGRMGNTIYF. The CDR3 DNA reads TGTGCCAGCAGCCCGGGACAGGGCCGTATGGGAAACACCATATATTTT.

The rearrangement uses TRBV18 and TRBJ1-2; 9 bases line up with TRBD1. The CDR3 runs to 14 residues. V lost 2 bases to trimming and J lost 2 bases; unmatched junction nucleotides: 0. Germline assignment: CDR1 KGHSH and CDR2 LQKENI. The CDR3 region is CASSPGQGNYGYTF. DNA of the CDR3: TGTGCCAGCTCACCAGGACAGGGGAACTATGGCTACACCTTC.

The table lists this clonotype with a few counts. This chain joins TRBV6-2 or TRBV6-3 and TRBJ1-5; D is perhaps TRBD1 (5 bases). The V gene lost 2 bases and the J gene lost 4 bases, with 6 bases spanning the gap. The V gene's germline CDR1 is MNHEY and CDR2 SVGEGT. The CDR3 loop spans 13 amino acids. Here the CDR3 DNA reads TGTGCCAGCAGTTACCGACAGAATCAGCCCCAGCATTTT. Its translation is CASSYRQNQPQHF.

The CDR3 spells CASSPRTGFSEQYF. CDR3 coding DNA: TGTGCCAGCAGCCCGCGGACAGGGTTTAGCGAGCAGTACTTC. The chain carries TRBV7-2 and TRBJ2-7; 8 positions match TRBD1. The CDR3 is made up of 14 amino acids. With V trimmed by 5 bases and J by 6 bases, 9 bases remained unmatched. Germline V gene sequence: CDR1 SGHTA, CDR2 FQGNSA.